Ten or more counts support the clone carrying this T cell receptor beta chain. These data belong to a study of T-cell reconstitution after alpha-beta-depleted transplantation in children. After removal of 5 bases from V and 1 base from J, the junction contained 3 bases not matched to a gene. The CDR3 runs 15 residues. Per germline, CDR1 MNHNS and CDR2 SASEGT. The library targeted TCRbeta and was prepared with unique molecular identifiers. TCRdb used MiXCR to reprocess the PCR reads, holding one entry per CDR3 protein. The profile covers around 410,000 distinct CDR3 sequences, with 11% appearing a single time and roughly 5.1% taken by the ten largest.

Sample: PBMCs from the stem cell graft donor, taken from the stem cell graft. The sequence derives from a human donor who donated a stem cell graft to a child with acute myeloid leukemia. The genes are TRBV6-1 and TRBJ2-4; the match to TRBD1 covers 9 bases. The CDR3 sequence is CASSTGTGAKNIQYF. CDR3 bases: TGTGCCAGCAGTACCGGGACAGGGGCCAAAAACATTCAGTACTTC.